Below are 15 T cell receptor beta chains sequenced from a single sample in a study of identical twins. In TCRdb, the 5' RACE reads were re-called with MiXCR into one record per CDR3 protein. The table includes approximately 1.8 million distinct CDR3 sequences, less than 35% detected once. The sample taken for sequencing was cord blood. Receptors were obtained from a newborn girl in good health.

The chain uses TRBV20-1 and TRBJ2-4; D gene unclear. The V gene's germline CDR1 is DFQATT and CDR2 SNEGSKA (reference sequence). V was cut by 4 bases and J by 6 bases, with 10 bases left in between. There are 12 residues in the CDR3. The CDR3 here is CSATDAINIQYF. In DNA form, the CDR3 reads TGCAGTGCTACGGACGCTATAAACATTCAGTACTTC.

This clonotype was counted ten times or more. This rearrangement joins TRBV20-1 to TRBJ1-2; no firm D call. Germline V gene lookup returns CDR1 DFQATT and CDR2 SNEGSKA (reference sequence). This CDR3 is 14 amino acids long. Trimming took off 0 bases at V and 1 base at J, with 9 bases between the two ends. In DNA, the CDR3 is TGCAGTGCTAGAGAGCCTGGGATTAACTATGGCTACACCTTC. Its protein product is CSAREPGINYGYTF.

This clonotype came up a few times. J is TRBJ2-3 and V is TRBV20-1; 8 positions match TRBD2. The CDR3 covers 15 residues. Germline V gene data show CDR1 as DFQATT and CDR2 as SNEGSKA (reference sequence). V trimming: 2 bases; J trimming: 5 bases; junction bases outside the gene matches: 9. DNA of the CDR3: TGCAGTGCTAGACCCCCCCTTAGCGGGGTAGATACGCAGTATTTT. Protein: CSARPPLSGVDTQYF.

In regard to this clonotype: One end of the junction is discordant with germline, which a read error may explain. The CDR3 sequence is CSATLRRGINERFF. CDR3 nucleotide sequence: TGCAGTGCCACACTACGAAGGGGTATAAATGAGCGGTTCTTC. The chain recombines TRBV20-1 with TRBJ2-1; a weak D match, TRBD1 (5 bases). This CDR3 contains 14 residues. Germline lookup yields CDR1 DFQATT and CDR2 SNEGSKA (reference sequence).

This clonotype showed up just a few times. The V gene is TRBV15, the J gene TRBJ2-3, with D unresolved. The V end lost 5 bases, the J end lost 2 bases, and 17 bases lay between the germline ends. CDR1 and CDR2 (germline): LNHNV, YYDKDF (reference sequence). The CDR3 totals 16 residues. CDR3 protein: CATSFGPAWVTDTQYF. The CDR3 DNA reads TGTGCCACCAGCTTTGGTCCGGCTTGGGTCACAGATACGCAGTATTTT.

V gene TRBV20-1 combines with J gene TRBJ1-2; the match to TRBD1 covers 10 bases. The CDR3 sequence is 14 residues long. Trimming took 3 bases from V and 8 from J; bases not matched to a gene: 9. The germline CDR1 and CDR2 sequences are DFQATT and SNEGSKA (reference sequence). This CDR3 reads CSASPGQGNGGYTF. The CDR3 DNA reads as TGCAGTGCTAGCCCGGGACAGGGGAATGGGGGCTACACCTTC.

The chain is built from TRBV20-1 and TRBJ1-6; D remains unclear. CDR1 and CDR2 from the germline V gene are DFQATT and SNEGSKA (reference sequence). The V and J ends lost 0 bases and 0 bases respectively, with 12 bases between them. CDR3 length: 17 amino acids. In DNA form, the CDR3 reads TGCAGTGCTAGAGAGGGATCAGCGAGCTCCTATAATTCACCCCTCCACTTT. It codes for CSAREGSASSYNSPLHF.

This chain links TRBV7-2 with TRBJ2-1; 8 nucleotides match TRBD2. Germline V CDR1 and CDR2: SGHTA, FQGNSA. This CDR3 has 15 amino acids. J was trimmed by 7 bases and V by 1 base; bases with no gene match: 6. CDR3 DNA: TGTGCCAGCAGCTTAGGACTAGCGTGGTCTAATGAGCAGTTCTTC. Amino acid sequence: CASSLGLAWSNEQFF.

A few counts support this clonotype. This sequence joins TRBV5-1 and TRBJ1-6, with 7 bases aligning to TRBD1. V lost 6 bases and J lost 0; bases outside the gene matches: 3. The CDR3 contains 15 residues. Per germline, CDR1 SGHRS and CDR2 YFSETQ. DNA for the CDR3: TGCGCCAGCACCCGGGACAGCTCCTATAATTCACCCCTCCACTTT. This encodes CASTRDSSYNSPLHF.

The rearrangement links TRBV7-6 to TRBJ2-5; 8 positions agree with TRBD2. The J call may be wrong; the DNA end is better matched by TRBJ2-7. The CDR3 spans 15 residues. Germline V lookup: CDR1 SGHVS, CDR2 FNYEAQ. DNA of the CDR3: TGTGCCAGCAGCTTAGAGCCAGCGGGAGTCCACGAGCAGTACTTC. Translating gives CASSLEPAGVHEQYF.

V gene TRBV5-6 combines with J gene TRBJ1-2; D is undetermined. The CDR3 runs 16 residues. The V end was cut by 1 base, the J end by 6 bases, with 19 bases between. Germline lookup yields CDR1 SGHDT and CDR2 YYEEEE. The CDR3, as DNA: TGTGCCAGCAGCTTGAGTCTCGGGCCCGGATATCATGGCTACACCTTC. This translates into CASSLSLGPGYHGYTF.

The chain couples TRBV5-1 to TRBJ2-1, with 9 bases matching TRBD1. This CDR3 spans 16 amino acids. Germline CDR1 and CDR2: SGHRS and YFSETQ. The junction had 11 bases not matched to a gene; V was cut back by 1 base and J by 9 bases. Here the CDR3 DNA reads TGCGCCAGCAGCTTGATGGGACAGGGAAACCACAGTGAGCAGTTCTTC. Translated: CASSLMGQGNHSEQFF.

This clonotype came up once. This may stem from a read error, because a much larger clone lies one nucleotide away. The J gene is TRBJ2-5, the V gene TRBV24-1; D gene unclear. V was clipped by 1 base and J by 0 bases, with 2 bases between them. CDR1 and CDR2 from the germline V gene are KGHDR and SFDVKD. The length of the CDR3 is 13 residues. CDR3 DNA sequence: TGTGCCACCAGTGATTTCCACCAAGAGACCCAGTACTTC. Amino acid sequence: CATSDFHQETQYF.

Written as DNA, the CDR3 is TGTGCCAGCAGTGAACCAGGGACAGGGGTAAATCAGCCCCAGCATTTT. It is translated as CASSEPGTGVNQPQHF. The rearrangement links TRBV25-1 to TRBJ1-5; 10 bases are shared with TRBD1. The CDR3 totals 16 residues. Germline values: CDR1 MGHDK, CDR2 SYGVNS. V shed 2 bases, J shed 4 bases, and the junction held 5 bases outside the gene matches.

The chain combines TRBV28 with TRBJ2-5; 12 nucleotides align to TRBD2. Near its end, the DNA agrees better with TRBJ2-7, so the J call may be wrong. CDR1 is MDHEN and CDR2 is SYDVKM in the germline V gene. The CDR3 loop spans 16 amino acids. The CDR3 protein is CASSLYLAGGVYEQYF. The CDR3 DNA follows: TGTGCCAGCAGTTTATACCTAGCGGGAGGGGTCTACGAGCAGTACTTC.